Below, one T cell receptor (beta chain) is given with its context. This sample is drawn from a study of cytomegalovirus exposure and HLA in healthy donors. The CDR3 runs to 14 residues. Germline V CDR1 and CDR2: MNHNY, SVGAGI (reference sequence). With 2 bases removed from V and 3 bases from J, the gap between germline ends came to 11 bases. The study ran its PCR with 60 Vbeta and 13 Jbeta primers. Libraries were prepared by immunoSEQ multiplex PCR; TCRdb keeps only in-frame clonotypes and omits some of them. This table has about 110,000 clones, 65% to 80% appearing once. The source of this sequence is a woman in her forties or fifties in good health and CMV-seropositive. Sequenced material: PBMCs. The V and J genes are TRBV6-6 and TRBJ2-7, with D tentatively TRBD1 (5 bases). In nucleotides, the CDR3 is TGTGCCAGCAGTTACAGCGACAGCAACTACGAGCAGTACTTC. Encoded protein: CASSYSDSNYEQYF.